In its sample, the clone carrying this T cell receptor (beta chain) was seen once. As yet, its antigen is unknown. The CDR3 extends over 14 amino acids. The V gene's germline CDR1 is MNHEY and CDR2 SMNVEV (reference sequence). Trimming at V came to 5 bases and at J to 8 bases, leaving 8 bases not matched to a gene. RNA was extracted and reverse transcribed into cDNA as the sequencing template. The protocol was immunoSEQ multiplex PCR, while the TCRdb copy is restricted to in-frame clones and leaves out a portion. The sample includes about 200,000 clones, roughly 60% seen only once; the top ten take approximately 1.2%. The entry originates in a study of CD8+ T cells in alopecia areata. Study summary: Among treated patients, oral tofacitinib was administered at 5 to 10 mg twice daily.

Regarding treatment: oral pan-JAK inhibitor, 5-10 mg twice daily. General study findings and limits: Tofacitinib significantly brought down scalp clonality and expanded CD8+ clones among top 100. It was observed that many expanded lesional clones persisted in scalp and blood during tofacitinib.

The chain has TRBV27 and TRBJ2-1; 8 bases match TRBD1. Here the sequenced sample was CD4+ T cells sorted from blood, taken around week 49, from a patient treated with tofacitinib. The receptor was derived from a human donor with alopecia areata. The CDR3 loop is CASSHGQGGYEQFF. CDR3 DNA: TGTGCCAGCAGTCACGGACAGGGTGGGTATGAGCAGTTCTTC.